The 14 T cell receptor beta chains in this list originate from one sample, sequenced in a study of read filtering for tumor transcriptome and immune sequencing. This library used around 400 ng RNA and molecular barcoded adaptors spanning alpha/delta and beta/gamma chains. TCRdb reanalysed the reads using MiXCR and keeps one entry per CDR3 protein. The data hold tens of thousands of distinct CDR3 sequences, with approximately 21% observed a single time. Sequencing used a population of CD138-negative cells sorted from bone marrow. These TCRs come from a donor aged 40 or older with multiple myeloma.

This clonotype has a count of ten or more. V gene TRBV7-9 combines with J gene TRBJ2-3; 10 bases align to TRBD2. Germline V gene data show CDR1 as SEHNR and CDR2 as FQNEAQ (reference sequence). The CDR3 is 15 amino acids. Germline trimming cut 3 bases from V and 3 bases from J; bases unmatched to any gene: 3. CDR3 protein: CASSLLAGATDTQYF. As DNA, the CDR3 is TGTGCCAGCAGCTTGCTAGCGGGGGCAACAGATACGCAGTATTTT.

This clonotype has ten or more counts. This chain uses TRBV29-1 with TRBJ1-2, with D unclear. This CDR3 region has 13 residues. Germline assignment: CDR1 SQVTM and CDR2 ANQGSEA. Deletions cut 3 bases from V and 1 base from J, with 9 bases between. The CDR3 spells CSVDRGVNYGYTF. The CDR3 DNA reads TGCAGCGTTGACAGAGGAGTTAACTATGGCTACACCTTC.

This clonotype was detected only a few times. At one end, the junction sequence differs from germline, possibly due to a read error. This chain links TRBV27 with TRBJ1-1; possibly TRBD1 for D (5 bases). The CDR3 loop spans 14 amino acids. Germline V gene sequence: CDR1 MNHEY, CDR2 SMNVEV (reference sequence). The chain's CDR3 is CASSLGGVNTEVFF. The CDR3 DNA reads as TGTGCCAGCAGTTTAGGAGGGGTGAACACTGAAGTTTTCTTT.

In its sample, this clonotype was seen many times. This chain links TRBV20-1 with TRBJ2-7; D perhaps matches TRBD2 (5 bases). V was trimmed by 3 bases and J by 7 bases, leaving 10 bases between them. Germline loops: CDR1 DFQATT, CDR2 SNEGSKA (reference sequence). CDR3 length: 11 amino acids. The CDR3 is CSARSSGEQYF. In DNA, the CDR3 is TGCAGTGCTAGGAGTTCGGGGGAGCAGTACTTC.

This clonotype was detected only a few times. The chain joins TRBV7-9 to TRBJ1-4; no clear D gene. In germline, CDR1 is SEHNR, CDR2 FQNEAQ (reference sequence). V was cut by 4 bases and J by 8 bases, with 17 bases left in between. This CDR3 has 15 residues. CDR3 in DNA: TGTGCCAGCAGCTCGACCGTCTCTCCGGGGGAAAAACTGTTTTTT. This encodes CASSSTVSPGEKLFF.

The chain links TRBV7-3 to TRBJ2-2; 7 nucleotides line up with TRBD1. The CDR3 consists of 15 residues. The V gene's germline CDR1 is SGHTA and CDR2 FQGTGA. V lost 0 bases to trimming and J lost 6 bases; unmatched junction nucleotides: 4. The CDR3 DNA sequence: TGTGCCAGCAGCTTAACAGGGGGCGCGGCCGGGGAGCTGTTTTTT. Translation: CASSLTGGAAGELFF.

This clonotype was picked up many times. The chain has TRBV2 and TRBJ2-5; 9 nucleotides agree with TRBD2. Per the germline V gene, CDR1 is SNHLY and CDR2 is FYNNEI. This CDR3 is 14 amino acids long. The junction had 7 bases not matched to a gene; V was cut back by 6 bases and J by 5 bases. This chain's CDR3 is CASSEGLAYETQYF. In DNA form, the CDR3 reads TGTGCCAGCAGCGAGGGACTAGCTTATGAGACCCAGTACTTC.

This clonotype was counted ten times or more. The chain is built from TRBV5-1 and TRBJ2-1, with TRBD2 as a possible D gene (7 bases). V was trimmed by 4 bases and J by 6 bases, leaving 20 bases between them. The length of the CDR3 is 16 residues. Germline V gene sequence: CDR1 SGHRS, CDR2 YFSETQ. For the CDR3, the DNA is TGCGCCAGCAGCGCTATCTTGGGCGGGGGCCTCAATGAGCAGTTCTTC. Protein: CASSAILGGGLNEQFF. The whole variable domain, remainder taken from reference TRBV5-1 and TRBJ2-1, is KAGVTQTPRYLIKTRGQQVTLSCSPISGHRSVSWYQQTPGQGLQFLFEYFSETQRNKGNFPGRFSGRQFSNSRSEMNVSTLELGDSALYLCASSAILGGGLNEQFFGPGTRLTVL.

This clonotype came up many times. The CDR3 bases are TGCAGTGCTAGAGATGACTCTGGGGTCCGGGGAACTGAAGCTTTCTTT. Residues: CSARDDSGVRGTEAFF. V gene TRBV20-1 combines with J gene TRBJ1-1; no clear D. CDR1 and CDR2 from the germline V gene are DFQATT and SNEGSKA (reference sequence). V lost 0 bases and J lost 5, with 19 bases in between. The CDR3 covers 16 residues.

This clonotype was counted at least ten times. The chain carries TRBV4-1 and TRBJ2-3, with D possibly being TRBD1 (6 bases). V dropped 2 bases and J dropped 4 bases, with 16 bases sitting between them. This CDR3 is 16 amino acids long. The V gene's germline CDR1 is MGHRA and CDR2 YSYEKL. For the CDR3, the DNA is TGCGCCAGCAGCCAACGACAGGTGACTTTCGCAGATACGCAGTATTTT. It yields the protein CASSQRQVTFADTQYF.

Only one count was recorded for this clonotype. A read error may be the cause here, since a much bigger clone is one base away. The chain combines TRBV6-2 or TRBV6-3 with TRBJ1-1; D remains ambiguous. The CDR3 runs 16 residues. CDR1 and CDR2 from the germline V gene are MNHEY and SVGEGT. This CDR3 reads CASSYVSGVVGTVAFF. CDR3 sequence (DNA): TGTGCCAGCAGTTACGTTTCGGGAGTGGTAGGCACTGTAGCTTTCTTT.

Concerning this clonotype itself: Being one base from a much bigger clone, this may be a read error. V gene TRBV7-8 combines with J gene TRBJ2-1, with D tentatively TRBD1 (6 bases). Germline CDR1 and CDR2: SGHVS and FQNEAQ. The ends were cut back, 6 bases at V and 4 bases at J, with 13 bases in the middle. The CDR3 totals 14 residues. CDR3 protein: CASRFGQHYNEQFF. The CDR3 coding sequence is TGTGCCAGCAGATTCGGACAGCATTACAATGAGCAGTTCTTC.

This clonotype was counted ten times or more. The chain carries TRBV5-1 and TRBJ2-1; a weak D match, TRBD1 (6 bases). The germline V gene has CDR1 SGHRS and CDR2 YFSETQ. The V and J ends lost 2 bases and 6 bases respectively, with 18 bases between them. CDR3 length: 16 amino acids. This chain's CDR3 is CASSFNAPGHSNEQFF. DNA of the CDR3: TGCGCCAGCAGCTTTAACGCGCCGGGACACAGCAATGAGCAGTTCTTC.

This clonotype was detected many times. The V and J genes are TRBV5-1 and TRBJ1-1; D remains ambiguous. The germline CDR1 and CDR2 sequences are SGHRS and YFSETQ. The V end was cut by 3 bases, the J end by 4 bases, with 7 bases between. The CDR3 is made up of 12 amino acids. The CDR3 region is CASSSSGTEAFF. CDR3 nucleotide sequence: TGCGCCAGCAGCTCTTCGGGCACTGAAGCTTTCTTT.